Described below is a single TCR beta chain sequence and its context. This clonotype has a count of ten or more. Its antigen is unknown. No base qualities exist here, and no much larger clone lies one base off it. The sample is drawn from a study of tumor-infiltrating lymphocytes in primary liver carcinoma (dated by TCRdb to about 2017). In terms of the full investigation: Between November 2015 and 2016, five patients in China with histopathologically diagnosed primary liver carcinoma had surgical resection. Of the five patients, three men and two women aged 30 to 69 years, four had hepatocellular carcinoma and one had combined HCC and intrahepatic cholangiocarcinoma. The five patients had tumors staged T1-T3 N0M0, with maximum diameters ranging from about 4.2 to 11 cm. Each sample produced about 3.5 to 7.13 million productive TCRbeta reads, and read depth showed no significant difference between tissue types. For each liver tumor, the study sampled five regions along with adjacent normal tissue and blood, and applied TCRbeta repertoire sequencing, expression microarrays and whole-exome sequencing. A total of 35 or so specimens from 5 patients went through TCRbeta repertoire sequencing, namely 25 tumor regions, 5 adjacent noncancerous liver tissues and 5 peripheral blood samples. Repertoires from technical replicates were highly reproducible, with mean shared-clone rates about 0.88 and correlation coefficients above 0.95.

Measured from the cysteine to the phenylalanine, the CDR3 is 13 residues long. The only DNA kept is the CDR3, 39 bases in frame from the first base. CDR1 and CDR2 (SGHKS, YYEKEE) derive from the germline V gene (reference sequence). Trimming at the junction amounts to 2 bases on V and 7 bases on J, and the germline ends lie 10 bases apart. A constant-region primer and ProtoScript II reverse transcriptase were used to reverse-transcribe TCRbeta-specific cDNA from 500 ng total RNA. Three nested multiplex PCR rounds, following a slightly modified ARM-PCR procedure, were used to build the TCRbeta libraries. Multiplex TRBV1-TRBV30 forward primers and a Cbeta reverse primer were used in the first two PCR rounds, each of which was run for around 10 cycles. A final 25-cycle PCR with Deep VentR polymerase added sample barcodes and Illumina adapters. Before sequencing, amplicons of 200-500 bp were purified from gel using a QIAquick gel extraction kit. TCRbeta amplicons were sequenced on an Illumina HiSeq 2500 with 250-bp paired-end reads. In the authors' own workflow: Quality trimming of reads was performed with Trimmomatic v0.33, and paired reads were merged with FLASH v1.2.11 so that full CDR3 sequences could be recovered. MiGEC v1.2.1b assigned V, D and J germline segments to the rearranged TCRbeta sequences. Clonotype statistics, along with Shannon-Wiener diversity indices, were calculated using VDJtools v1.0.0. To cut down on sampling bias, every analysis after diversity analysis relied on just the 250 most abundant clonotypes from each sample. Using fastp trimming at Q25 and MiXCR clonotype assembly, TCRdb reanalyzed the public sequencing data and kept in-frame beta chains. One record per CDR3 amino acid sequence lists the most common genes and DNA. In this record, the V and J calls reflect TCRdb's handling and not the investigators' own analysis. The sample yields fewer than 350,000 distinct CDR3 sequences; roughly 60% were counted once. In total, the top ten clones hold roughly 9% of the sample.

Paper-wide results and their limitations: Consistent with antigen-driven expansion, pairs of tumor regions showed higher repertoire overlap (mean about 36%) than either tumor-adjacent pairs (around 17%) or tumor-blood pairs (roughly 14%). Only the TCR beta chain was sequenced, so true repertoire diversity is likely underestimated because unpaired alpha chains were not captured. Since the samples were bulk and unsorted, there was no way to compare CD4+ and CD8+ T cell repertoires. Compared with blood, tumors had a significantly larger share of the repertoire taken up by the top 250 clones (p = 0.039). With just a handful of patients in the study, the authors point out that the findings should be validated in a larger study.

TRIzol reagent was used to extract blood RNA from unsorted whole blood, while the DNeasy Blood & Tissue kit provided the germline DNA. At the time of sampling, the patients were treatment-naive and had chronic HBV infection. Before surgery, approximately 3.7 milliliters of peripheral blood were drawn into K2EDTA tubes. The specimen sequenced was peripheral blood. The TCR comes from a middle-aged man with primary liver carcinoma and hepatitis B virus infection. Recombination linked TRBV5-5 to TRBJ1-5; the D region possibly corresponds to TRBD1 (6 bases align). The CDR3 in this case is CASSFATGQPQHF. The nucleotide sequence is given as TGTGCCAGCAGCTTCGCCACAGGGCAGCCCCAGCATTTT.